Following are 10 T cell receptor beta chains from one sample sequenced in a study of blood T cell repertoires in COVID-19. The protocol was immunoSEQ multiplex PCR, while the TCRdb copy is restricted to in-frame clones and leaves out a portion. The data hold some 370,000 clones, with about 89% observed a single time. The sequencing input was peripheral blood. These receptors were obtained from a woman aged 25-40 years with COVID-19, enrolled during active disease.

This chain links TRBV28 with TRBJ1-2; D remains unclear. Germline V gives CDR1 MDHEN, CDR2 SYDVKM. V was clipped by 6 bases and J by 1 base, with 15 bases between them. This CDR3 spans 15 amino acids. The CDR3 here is CASSLTPYSNYGYTF. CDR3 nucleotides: TGTGCCAGCAGCCTTACCCCCTACAGTAACTATGGCTACACCTTC.

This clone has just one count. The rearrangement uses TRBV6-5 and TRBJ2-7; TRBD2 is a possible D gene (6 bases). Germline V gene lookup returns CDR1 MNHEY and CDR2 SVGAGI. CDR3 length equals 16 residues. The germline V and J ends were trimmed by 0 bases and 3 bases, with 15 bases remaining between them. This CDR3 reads CASSYSGGESGYEQYF. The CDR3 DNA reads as TGTGCCAGCAGTTACTCGGGCGGGGAGAGTGGCTACGAGCAGTACTTC.

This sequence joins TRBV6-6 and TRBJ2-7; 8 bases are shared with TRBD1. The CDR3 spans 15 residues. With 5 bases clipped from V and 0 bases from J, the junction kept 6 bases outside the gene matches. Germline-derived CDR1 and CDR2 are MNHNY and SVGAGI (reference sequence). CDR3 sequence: CASSVNRGSSYEQYF. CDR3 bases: TGTGCCAGCAGTGTTAACAGGGGGAGCTCCTACGAGCAGTACTTC.

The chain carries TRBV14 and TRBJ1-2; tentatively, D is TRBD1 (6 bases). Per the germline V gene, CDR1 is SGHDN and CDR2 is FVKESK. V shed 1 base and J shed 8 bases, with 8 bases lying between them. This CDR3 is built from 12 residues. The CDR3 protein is CASSQVQGGYTF. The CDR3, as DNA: TGTGCCAGCAGCCAAGTGCAGGGGGGCTACACCTTC.

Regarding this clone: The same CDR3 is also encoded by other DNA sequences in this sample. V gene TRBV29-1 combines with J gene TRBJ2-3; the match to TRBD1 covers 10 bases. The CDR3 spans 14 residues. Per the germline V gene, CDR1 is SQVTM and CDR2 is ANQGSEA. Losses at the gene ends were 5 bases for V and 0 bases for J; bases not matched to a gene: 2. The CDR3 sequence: CSVRDRGSTDTQYF. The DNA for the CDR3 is TGCAGCGTTCGGGACAGGGGTAGCACAGATACGCAGTATTTT.

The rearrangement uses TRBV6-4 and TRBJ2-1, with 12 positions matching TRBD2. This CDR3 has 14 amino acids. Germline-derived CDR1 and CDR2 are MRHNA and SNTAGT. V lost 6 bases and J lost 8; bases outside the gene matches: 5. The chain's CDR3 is CASRETSGSYEQFF. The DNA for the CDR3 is TGTGCCAGCAGGGAGACTAGCGGGAGCTATGAGCAGTTCTTC.

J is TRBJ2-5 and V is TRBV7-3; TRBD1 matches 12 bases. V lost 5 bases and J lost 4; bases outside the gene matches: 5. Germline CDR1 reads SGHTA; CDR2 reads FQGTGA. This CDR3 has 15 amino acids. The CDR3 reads CASSAGTGGIETQYF. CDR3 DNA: TGTGCCAGCAGCGCTGGGACAGGGGGCATAGAGACCCAGTACTTC.

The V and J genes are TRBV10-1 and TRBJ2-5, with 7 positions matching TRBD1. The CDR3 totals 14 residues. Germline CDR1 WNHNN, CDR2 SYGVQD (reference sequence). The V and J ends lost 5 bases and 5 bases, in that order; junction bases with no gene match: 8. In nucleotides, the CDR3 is TGCGCCAGCAGTCCGACAGGGTCAGGGGAGACCCAGTACTTC. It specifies CASSPTGSGETQYF.

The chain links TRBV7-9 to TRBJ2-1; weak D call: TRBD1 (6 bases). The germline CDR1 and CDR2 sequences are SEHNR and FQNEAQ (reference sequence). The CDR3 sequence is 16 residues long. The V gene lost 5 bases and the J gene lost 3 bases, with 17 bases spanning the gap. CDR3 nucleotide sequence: TGTGCCAGCAGCCCTAAGACAGGCTCCAGCTACAATGAGCAGTTCTTC. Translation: CASSPKTGSSYNEQFF. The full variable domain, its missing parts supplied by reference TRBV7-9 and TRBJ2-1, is DTGVSQNPRHKITKRGQNVTFRCDPISEHNRLYWYRQTLGQGPEFLTYFQNEAQLEKSRLLSDRFSAERPKGSFSTLEIQRTEQGDSAMYLCASSPKTGSSYNEQFFGPGTRLTVL.

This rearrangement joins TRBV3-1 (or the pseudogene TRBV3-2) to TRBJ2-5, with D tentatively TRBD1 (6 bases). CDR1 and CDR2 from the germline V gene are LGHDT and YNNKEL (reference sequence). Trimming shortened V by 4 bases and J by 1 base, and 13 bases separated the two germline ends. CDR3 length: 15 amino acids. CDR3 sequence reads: CASSLRGGSQETQYF. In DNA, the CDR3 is TGTGCCAGCAGCCTTCGAGGGGGAAGCCAAGAGACCCAGTACTTC.